One sample yielded the 22 T cell receptor beta chains listed below, sequenced in a study of T cell repertoires in cytomegalovirus infection. No antigen has been assigned to these receptors. TCRdb called the reads again in MiXCR, with one record for every CDR3 protein. The sample holds hundreds of thousands of distinct CDR3 sequences, more than 25% seen once. The input for sequencing was cultured CD8+ T cells from PBMCs, taken from culture after CMV antigen stimulation. The source is a human donor in good health (CMV status not recorded). Some clones in this sample may be carry-over from other donors' samples.

There are a few counts of this clonotype. The chain has TRBV7-2 and TRBJ1-2; 7 bases agree with TRBD1. Germline assignment: CDR1 SGHTA and CDR2 FQGNSA. The CDR3 has 14 residues. V lost 3 bases to trimming and J lost 7 bases; unmatched junction nucleotides: 8. CDR3: CASSLGGTAAGYTF. The DNA of the CDR3 is TGTGCCAGCAGCTTGGGGGGGACAGCGGCTGGCTACACCTTC. Full variable domain (outside the CDR3, taken from reference TRBV7-2 and TRBJ1-2): GAGVSQSPSNKVTEKGKDVELRCDPISGHTALYWYRQSLGQGLEFLIYFQGNSAPDKSGLPSDRFSAERTGGSVSTLTIQRTQQEDSAVYLCASSLGGTAAGYTFGSGTRLTVV.

The chain recombines TRBV29-1 with TRBJ1-2; D is undetermined. CDR1 is SQVTM and CDR2 is ANQGSEA in the germline V gene. CDR3 length: 13 residues. V lost 0 bases, J lost 8 bases, and 13 bases lay in between. In DNA, the CDR3 is TGCAGCGTTGAAGATCGGGGAGAGGAAGGCTACACCTTC. It specifies CSVEDRGEEGYTF.

V is TRBV19 and J is TRBJ1-2; no definite D call. V was pared by 10 bases and J by 3 bases, with 12 bases between. The CDR3 covers 12 residues. Germline V gives CDR1 LNHDA, CDR2 SQIVND (reference sequence). The chain's CDR3 is CAIPRRDYGYTF. DNA for the CDR3: TGTGCCATACCCCGACGAGACTATGGCTACACCTTC. Filled out from reference TRBV19 and TRBJ1-2, the complete variable domain reads DGGITQSPKYLFRKEGQNVTLSCEQNLNHDAMYWYRQDPGQGLRLIYYSQIVNDFQKGDIAEGYSVSREKKESFPLTVTSAQKNPTAFYLCAIPRRDYGYTFGSGTRLTVV.

This clonotype was seen a handful of times. The V and J genes are TRBV6-2 or TRBV6-3 and TRBJ2-7; 8 positions match TRBD1. Per the germline V gene, CDR1 is MNHEY and CDR2 is SVGEGT. CDR3 length equals 18 residues. V lost 5 bases and J lost 0; bases outside the gene matches: 15. Here the CDR3 DNA reads TGTGCCAGCAGTCCCGGGACAGGATTACCCCTGAGCTCCTACGAGCAGTACGTC. Its protein is CASSPGTGLPLSSYEQYV.

There are a few counts of this clonotype. V is TRBV12-3 or TRBV12-4 and J is TRBJ1-5; no reliable D call. Trimming shortened V by 3 bases and J by 4 bases, and 10 bases separated the two germline ends. The CDR3 loop spans 14 amino acids. CDR3 nucleotides: TGTGCCAGCAGTTTTGAACAGCTTAATCAGCCCCAGCATTTT. Translation: CASSFEQLNQPQHF.

The rearrangement uses TRBV7-4 and TRBJ2-5; either TRBD1 or TRBD2 may fit D (5 bases each). The CDR3 is 15 amino acids. The V and J ends lost 3 bases and 5 bases respectively, with 16 bases between them. Germline-derived CDR1 and CDR2 are SGHVT and SQSDAQ. The CDR3 nucleotides are TGTGCCAGCAGCTTGAGGGGTGCGAGAATGGAGACCCAGTACTTC. Translation: CASSLRGARMETQYF. Filled out from reference TRBV7-4 and TRBJ2-5, the complete variable domain reads GAGVSQSPRYKVAKRGRDVALRCDSISGHVTLYWYRQTLGQGSEVLTYSQSDAQRDKSGRPSGRFSAERPERSVSTLKIQRTEQGDSAVYLCASSLRGARMETQYFGPGTRLLVL.

V and J are TRBV12-5 and TRBJ1-5; D remains ambiguous. V lost 6 bases and J lost 8, with 26 bases in between. CDR1 is LGHNT and CDR2 is FRNRAP in the germline V gene. The length of the CDR3 is 17 residues. DNA for the CDR3: TGTGCTAGTGGACCCCACTCAGCCGGGCCCCCTGGGGAGCCCCAGCATTTT. Its protein product is CASGPHSAGPPGEPQHF. Looking up the rest from reference TRBV12-5 and TRBJ1-5 gives the full variable domain: DARVTQTPRHKVTEMGQEVTMRCQPILGHNTVFWYRQTMMQGLELLAYFRNRAPLDDSGMPKDRFSAEMPDATLATLKIQPSEPRDSAVYFCASGPHSAGPPGEPQHFGDGTRLSIL.

The table lists this clonotype with a few counts. This chain links TRBV5-6 with TRBJ1-1; TRBD1 agrees at 7 bases. Trimming removed 4 bases from V and 7 bases from J; junction bases left unmatched: 4. CDR3 size: 12 residues. The germline gives CDR1 SGHDT, CDR2 YYEEEE. The CDR3 here is CASSRGRGEAFF. CDR3 nucleotides: TGTGCCAGCAGCAGGGGGCGGGGTGAAGCTTTCTTT.

By sample fraction, this clonotype is medium-sized. J is TRBJ2-2 and V is TRBV4-1, with TRBD2 as a possible D gene (6 bases). Trimming took 5 bases from V and 4 from J, leaving 17 bases between them. The CDR3 totals 16 residues. CDR1 is MGHRA and CDR2 is YSYEKL in the germline V gene. DNA for the CDR3: TGCGCCAGCAGCATAAGGGAGGTCTTTGGCACCGGGGAGCTGTTTTTT. Its protein product is CASSIREVFGTGELFF.

This clonotype was seen at least ten times. The rearrangement uses TRBV7-6 and TRBJ2-2; D uncertain. The V end lost 2 bases, the J end lost 5 bases, and 18 bases lay between the germline ends. This CDR3 is built from 17 residues. The germline V gene has CDR1 SGHVS and CDR2 FNYEAQ. CDR3 coding DNA: TGTGCCAGCAGCTTAAGCCCTCCGCCCGTGTGGACCGGGGAGCTGTTTTTT. It specifies CASSLSPPPVWTGELFF.

The count of this clonotype is one. The V and J genes are TRBV5-5 and TRBJ1-6; TRBD1 aligns across 9 bases. Germline V gene sequence: CDR1 SGHKS, CDR2 YYEKEE (reference sequence). The J segment lost 9 bases and the V segment lost 1 base, leaving 14 bases of the junction unmatched. There are 18 residues in the CDR3. The CDR3 DNA sequence: TGTGCCAGCAGCTTGTCAGGGGACAGGGACGGTTGGAGTTCACCCCTCCACTTT. This translates into CASSLSGDRDGWSSPLHF.

This clonotype has just a few counts. This sequence joins TRBV6-6 and TRBJ2-7; TRBD1 agrees at 8 bases. The V gene's germline CDR1 is MNHNY and CDR2 SVGAGI (reference sequence). The CDR3 consists of 15 residues. Germline trimming cut 5 bases from V and 4 bases from J; bases unmatched to any gene: 10. In nucleotides, the CDR3 is TGTGCCAGCAGTACCCCCGACAGGGGCTATTACGAGCAGTACTTC. The encoded protein is CASSTPDRGYYEQYF.

The chain has TRBV18 and TRBJ1-6, with TRBD1 as a possible D gene (6 bases). The CDR3 spans 16 residues. V dropped 8 bases and J dropped 10 bases, with 24 bases sitting between them. The germline V gene has CDR1 KGHSH and CDR2 LQKENI. In DNA, the CDR3 is TGTGCCAGCCAAATGGGGGGGCGCCCCGGAGGATCACCCCTCCACTTT. It translates to CASQMGGRPGGSPLHF.

This chain joins TRBV4-1 and TRBJ2-3; D gene unclear. In germline, CDR1 is MGHRA, CDR2 YSYEKL. The germline V and J ends were trimmed by 1 base and 1 base, with 18 bases remaining between them. CDR3 length: 18 residues. The CDR3 DNA follows: TGCGCCAGCAGCCAAGGATATCCTGGCCCCGAAGGCACAGATACGCAGTATTTT. It codes for CASSQGYPGPEGTDTQYF.

This clonotype was seen a few times. The gene calls are TRBV27 and TRBJ2-7, with 10 bases aligning to TRBD1. The V segment lost 7 bases and the J segment 4 bases; nucleotides outside the gene matches: 10. CDR1 and CDR2 from the germline V gene are MNHEY and SMNVEV (reference sequence). There are 15 residues in the CDR3. The CDR3 region is CASTTVGTGAYEQYF. CDR3 bases: TGTGCCAGCACTACCGTCGGGACAGGGGCATACGAGCAGTACTTC.

The chain uses TRBV6-2 or TRBV6-3 and TRBJ2-7; a possible D gene is TRBD2 (5 bases). CDR3 length: 12 residues. The germline V gene encodes CDR1 MNHEY and CDR2 SVGEGT. V lost 8 bases and J lost 6, with 14 bases in between. The CDR3 DNA sequence: TGTGCCAGCGCCCCGGGATGGTTCGAGCAGTACGTC. The encoded protein is CASAPGWFEQYV.

For this clonotype: A junction end diverges from the germline sequence, so it may reflect a read error. CDR3 DNA sequence: TGTGTCAGCTGGGAGGGGCGCGGTGGCAATCAGCCCCAGCATTTT. The encoded protein is CVSWEGRGGNQPQHF. The rearrangement links TRBV2 to TRBJ1-5; D possibly corresponds to TRBD1 (5 bases). The germline gives CDR1 SNHLY, CDR2 FYNNEI. The CDR3 is made up of 15 amino acids. The full variable domain, completed using reference TRBV2 and TRBJ1-5, is EPEVTQTPSHQVTQMGQEVILRCVPISNHLYFYWYRQILGQKVEFLVSFYNNEISEKSEIFDDQFSVERPDGSNFTLKIRSTKLEDSAMYFCVSWEGRGGNQPQHFGDGTRLSIL.

CDR3 nucleotide sequence: TGTGCCAGCAGCCCTACACAGGGAATCGCTGAAGCTTTCTTT. Protein: CASSPTQGIAEAFF. This sequence joins TRBV7-9 and TRBJ1-1; the D gene is possibly TRBD1 (6 bases). Trimming removed 5 bases from V and 6 bases from J, with 16 bases in between. Germline V CDR1 and CDR2: SEHNR, FQNEAQ (reference sequence). The CDR3 extends over 14 amino acids.

This clonotype was counted only a few times. The chain couples TRBV5-4 to TRBJ1-2, with TRBD1 matching over 9 bases. Per germline, CDR1 SGHNT and CDR2 YYREEE (reference sequence). V lost 4 bases and J lost 2; bases outside the gene matches: 6. This CDR3 contains 15 residues. The CDR3, as DNA: TGTGCCAGCAGCGCCGGGACAGGGCCAAACTATGGCTACACCTTC. Translating it yields CASSAGTGPNYGYTF.

The chain uses TRBV7-9 and TRBJ2-7, with 8 positions matching TRBD1. The CDR3 is made up of 16 amino acids. Germline loops: CDR1 SEHNR, CDR2 FQNEAQ (reference sequence). The ends lost 4 bases at V and 1 base at J; junction bases unmatched: 9. As DNA, the CDR3 is TGTGCCAGCAGCTCCGACTTCCGGGACAGGTCCTACGAGCAGTACGTC. Amino acid sequence: CASSSDFRDRSYEQYV.

This clonotype appeared a few times. This chain's CDR3 is CAGEGGTGGDEQFF. CDR3 nucleotide sequence: TGTGCCGGAGAAGGGGGGACAGGGGGCGATGAGCAGTTCTTC. The chain combines TRBV2 with TRBJ2-1; the match to TRBD1 covers 12 bases. V was pared by 11 bases and J by 8 bases, with 10 bases of the junction left unmatched. Germline values: CDR1 SNHLY, CDR2 FYNNEI. CDR3 size: 14 residues.

Only a few counts were recorded for this clonotype. The rearrangement uses TRBV12-3 or TRBV12-4 and TRBJ2-3; a possible D gene is TRBD2 (6 bases). The V gene lost 6 bases and the J gene lost 2 bases, with 12 bases spanning the gap. This CDR3 has 14 residues. CDR3 DNA: TGTGCCAGCAGCCATTCTAGCGACACAGATACGCAGTATTTT. Its protein is CASSHSSDTDTQYF.